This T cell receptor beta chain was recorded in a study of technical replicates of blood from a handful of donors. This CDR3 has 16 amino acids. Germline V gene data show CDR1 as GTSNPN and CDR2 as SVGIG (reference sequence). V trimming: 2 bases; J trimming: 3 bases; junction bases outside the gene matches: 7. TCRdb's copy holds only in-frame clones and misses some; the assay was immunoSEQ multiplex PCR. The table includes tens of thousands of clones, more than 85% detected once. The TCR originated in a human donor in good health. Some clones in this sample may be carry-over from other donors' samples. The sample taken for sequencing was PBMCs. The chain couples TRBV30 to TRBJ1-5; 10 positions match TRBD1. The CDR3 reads CAWSSGQGGSNQPQHF. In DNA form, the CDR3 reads TGTGCCTGGAGTTCCGGACAGGGGGGATCCAATCAGCCCCAGCATTTT. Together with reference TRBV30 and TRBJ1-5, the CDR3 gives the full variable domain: SQTIHQWPATLVQPVGSPLSLECTVEGTSNPNLYWYRQAAGRGLQLLFYSVGIGQISSEVPQNLSASRPQDRQFILSSKKLLLSDSGFYLCAWSSGQGGSNQPQHFGDGTRLSIL.